The 18 T cell receptor delta chains in this list originate from one sample, sequenced in a study of gamma-delta chains in newborns, infants, children. TCRdb reran clone calling via CATT on the reads. The sample includes about 5,400 delta-chain clones, under 20% of them seen just once. The sequenced sample consisted of blood. These receptors were taken from a child who was a newborn, infant or young child, either healthy, febrile or measles-vaccinated (not recorded which).

This sequence joins TRDV2 and TRDJ3; 8 positions agree with TRDD3. The CDR3 runs 18 residues. Per the germline V gene, CDR1 is GEAIGNYY and CDR2 is EKD. The junction had 5 bases not matched to a gene; V was cut back by 0 bases and J by 2 bases. The CDR3 loop reads CACDTGGYSPWDTRQMFF. The CDR3 DNA reads as TGTGCCTGTGACACCGGGGGATATAGCCCCTGGGACACCCGACAGATGTTTTTC.

This clone has just a few counts. J is TRDJ1 and V is TRDV2; 9 bases align to TRDD3. This CDR3 has 19 amino acids. The germline CDR1 and CDR2 sequences are GEAIGNYY and EKD. The V and J ends lost 0 bases and 0 bases, in that order; junction bases with no gene match: 13. The chain's CDR3 is CACDTVEAGIRKYTDKLIF. The CDR3 coding sequence is TGTGCCTGTGACACCGTAGAAGCGGGGATACGCAAGTACACCGATAAACTCATCTTT.

Remarks on this clone: It is likely a read error: a sequence one base away is far more abundant. The chain employs TRDV2 and TRDJ2; 8 bases agree with TRDD3. The CDR3 runs to 14 residues. CDR1 is GEAIGNYY and CDR2 is EKD in the germline V gene. The CDR3 region is CARDTLGGSAQLFF. CDR3 coding DNA: TGTGCCCGTGACACCCTTGGGGGATCAGCACAACTCTTCTTT.

This clone is classed as medium-sized. Other nucleotide sequences from this sample produce the same CDR3. V is TRDV2 and J is TRDJ1, with D tentatively TRDD3 (6 bases). The CDR3 runs 12 residues. Trimming shortened V by 5 bases and J by 2 bases, and 8 bases separated the two germline ends. Looked up from germline, CDR1 is GEAIGNYY and CDR2 is EKD. DNA for the CDR3: TGTGCCTGTGGGGATATTACCGATAAACTCATCTTT. Its protein product is CACGDITDKLIF.

Notes on this clone: Relative to the germline gene, one junction end is altered; a read error may explain this. V and J are TRDV2 and TRDJ2, with 12 bases fitting TRDD3. Germline matching of the DNA provided the J gene here, since TCRdb leaves it blank. Germline lookup yields CDR1 GEAIGNYY and CDR2 EKD. This CDR3 contains 17 residues. In DNA form, the CDR3 reads TGTGCCTGTGACCCAGGACTGGGGGATACTTGGACAGCAAAACTCTTCTTT. Encoded protein: CACDPGLGDTWTAKLFF.

A few counts support this clone. CDR3 amino acids: CACDTVNRYTDKLIF. The DNA of the CDR3 is TGTGCCTGTGACACCGTAAACAGATACACCGATAAACTCATCTTT. This chain joins TRDV2 and TRDJ1; no definite D call. This CDR3 has 15 amino acids. In germline, CDR1 is GEAIGNYY, CDR2 EKD. V dropped 0 bases and J dropped 0 bases, with 10 bases sitting between them.

Comment on this clone: At one end, the junction sequence differs from germline, possibly due to a read error. The chain is built from TRDV2 and TRDJ3; 12 bases are a match to TRDD3. The J gene comes from matching the DNA to germline here; TCRdb lacks it. Germline V CDR1 and CDR2: GEAIGNYY, EKD. The CDR3 has 21 residues. CDR3 amino acids: CACDATGGYTPSSWDTRKMFF. DNA for the CDR3: TGTGCCTGTGACGCTACTGGGGGATACACACCGAGCTCCTGGGACACCCGAAAGATGTTTTTC.

Relative to its sample, this clone is medium-sized. The V call is TRDV1, the J call TRDJ1; D is unclear. CDR1 TSWWSYY and CDR2 QGS come from the germline V gene. The CDR3 is 17 amino acids. Trimming took 1 base from V and 5 from J, leaving 20 bases between them. The CDR3 bases are TGTGCTCTTGGGGAACCTGTCCTGATCCACCCGGGGGATAAACTCATCTTT. Residues: CALGEPVLIHPGDKLIF.

Regarding this clone: A much bigger clone sits one base away, suggesting this may be a read error. The J gene was recorded as TRDJ1; no V gene was called; the listed D gene, TRDD3, was not tested against the DNA. The CDR3 contains 25 residues. The CDR3, as DNA: TGTGCTCTTGTGGCCGGCCCTTCCCTATTTCAAAAAGGGGTGGGGGGATACGCGTACACCGATAAACCCATCTTT. Protein sequence: CALVAGPSLFQKGVGGYAYTDKPIF.

On this clone itself: The same CDR3 also results from other DNA sequences found in this sample. This rearrangement joins TRDV1 to TRDJ2; TRDD3 matches 13 bases. Trimming at V came to 2 bases and at J to 0 bases, leaving 27 bases not matched to a gene. The CDR3 sequence is 26 residues long. Germline-derived CDR1 and CDR2 are TSWWSYY and QGS. The CDR3 here is CALGEGSALPRRLGDTCCPLTAQLFF. The CDR3 DNA is TGTGCTCTTGGGGAAGGTTCCGCCCTCCCTAGGAGACTGGGGGATACGTGTTGCCCTTTGACAGCACAACTCTTCTTT.

This clone showed up just once. The rearrangement joins TRDV2 to TRDJ3; 9 bases line up with TRDD3. Here the J gene was assigned by germline matching of the DNA, as TCRdb has none. The CDR3 totals 21 residues. V lost 3 bases to trimming and J lost 0 bases; unmatched junction nucleotides: 14. Germline CDR1 GEAIGNYY, CDR2 EKD. The CDR3 DNA reads TGTGCCTGTGACGCGGCGGTTACTGGGGGAGACAGCTCCTGGGACACCCGACAGATGTTTTTC. Translation gives CACDAAVTGGDSSWDTRQMFF.

This clone is deemed medium-sized (0.01 to 0.1%). The rearrangement links TRDV2 to TRDJ1; tentative D call: TRDD3 (5 bases). CDR3 length: 15 residues. Trimming took off 3 bases at V and 8 bases at J, with 21 bases between the two ends. CDR1 is GEAIGNYY and CDR2 is EKD in the germline V gene. The CDR3 region is CACDPLWGTLGKLIF. The CDR3 nucleotides read TGTGCCTGTGACCCGCTGTGGGGTACCTTGGGGAAACTCATCTTT.

This clone is labeled as medium-sized. The sample carries other DNA sequences with the same CDR3. V and J are TRDV1 and TRDJ1; a possible D gene is TRDD2 (5 bases). The CDR3 consists of 16 residues. Trimming removed 9 bases from V and 4 bases from J, with 24 bases in between. The germline V gene encodes CDR1 TSWWSYY and CDR2 QGS. The CDR3 region is CALLPPREQDSDKLIF. The DNA for the CDR3 is TGTGCTCTCCTACCACCACGCGAACAGGACAGCGATAAACTCATCTTT.

This rearrangement joins TRDV2 to TRDJ1, with 9 bases aligning to TRDD3. CDR1 GEAIGNYY and CDR2 EKD come from the germline V gene. CDR3 length: 19 amino acids. The junction had 14 bases not matched to a gene; V was cut back by 0 bases and J by 1 base. DNA of the CDR3: TGTGCCTGTGACACCTTAATAACGGGGGATACCGGACCCACCGATAAACTCATCTTT. Protein: CACDTLITGDTGPTDKLIF.

With respect to this clone: A read error may produce the germline difference seen at one junction end. The V call is TRDV2, the J call TRDJ3; TRDD3 aligns across 12 bases. TCRdb offers no J gene call, so here the DNA was matched to germline to obtain one. The CDR3 has 20 residues. Germline CDR1 GEAIGNYY, CDR2 EKD. This chain's CDR3 is CACDTVWLGDTRRDTRKMFF. DNA for the CDR3: TGTGCCTGTGACACCGTGTGGCTGGGGGATACGCGCCGGGACACCCGAAAGATGTTTTTC.

V gene TRDV2 was called; the J gene was not; the table calls TRDD3, which could not be checked here. CDR3 size: 17 residues. Germline lookup yields CDR1 GEAIGNYY and CDR2 EKD. CDR3 in amino acids: CACDTAVAGGHSDKPIF. The DNA for the CDR3 is TGTGCCTGTGACACCGCGGTAGCTGGGGGACATAGCGATAAGCCCATCTTT.

This clone occurred a few times. The V and J genes are TRDV1 and TRDJ2; D may correspond to TRDD2 or TRDD3 (8 bases each). TRDJ1 explains the end of the DNA better; the J call may be wrong. The germline V gene encodes CDR1 TSWWSYY and CDR2 QGS. The CDR3 is 21 amino acids. The CDR3 DNA follows: TGTGCTCTTGGGACCCGCCTTCCTAAGAGTTCTGGGGGAGCCTCCACCGATAAACTCATCTTT. As protein: CALGTRLPKSSGGASTDKLIF.

No V segment was called; the J segment is TRDJ3; the listed D gene, TRDD3, was not tested against the DNA. The CDR3 is 22 amino acids. CDR3 in amino acids: CACDSLSGTGGHSPWDTRQMFF. The CDR3 DNA follows: TGTGCCTGTGACAGTCTCTCCGGTACTGGGGGACACTCCCCCTGGGACACCCGACAGATGTTTTTC.